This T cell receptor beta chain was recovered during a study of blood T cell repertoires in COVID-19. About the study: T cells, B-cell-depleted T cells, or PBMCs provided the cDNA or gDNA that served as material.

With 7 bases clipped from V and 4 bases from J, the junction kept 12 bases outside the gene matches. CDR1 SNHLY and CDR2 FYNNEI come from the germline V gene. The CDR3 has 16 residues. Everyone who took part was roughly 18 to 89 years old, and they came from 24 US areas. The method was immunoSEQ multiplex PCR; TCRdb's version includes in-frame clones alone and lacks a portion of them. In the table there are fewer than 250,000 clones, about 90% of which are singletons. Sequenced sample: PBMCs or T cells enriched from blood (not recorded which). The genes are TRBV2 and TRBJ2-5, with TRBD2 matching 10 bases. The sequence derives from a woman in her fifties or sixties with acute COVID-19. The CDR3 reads CASNIGLAGERETQYF. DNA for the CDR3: TGTGCCAGCAATATAGGGCTAGCGGGAGAGCGAGAGACCCAGTACTTC. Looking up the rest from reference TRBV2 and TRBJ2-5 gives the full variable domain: EPEVTQTPSHQVTQMGQEVILRCVPISNHLYFYWYRQILGQKVEFLVSFYNNEISEKSEIFDDQFSVERPDGSNFTLKIRSTKLEDSAMYFCASNIGLAGERETQYFGPGTRLLVL.